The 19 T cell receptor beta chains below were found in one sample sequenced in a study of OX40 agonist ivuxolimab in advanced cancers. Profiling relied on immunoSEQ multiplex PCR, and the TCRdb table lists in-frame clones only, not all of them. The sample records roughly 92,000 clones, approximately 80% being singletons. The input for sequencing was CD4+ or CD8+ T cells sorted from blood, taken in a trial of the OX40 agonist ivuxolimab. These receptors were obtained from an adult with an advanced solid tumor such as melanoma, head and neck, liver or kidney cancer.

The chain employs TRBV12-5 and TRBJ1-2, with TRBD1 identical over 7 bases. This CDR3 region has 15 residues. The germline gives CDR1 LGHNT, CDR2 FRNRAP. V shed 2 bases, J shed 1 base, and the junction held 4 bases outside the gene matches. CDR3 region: CASGLRQGDNYGYTF. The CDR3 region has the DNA TGTGCTAGTGGTTTGCGACAGGGTGATAACTATGGCTACACCTTC.

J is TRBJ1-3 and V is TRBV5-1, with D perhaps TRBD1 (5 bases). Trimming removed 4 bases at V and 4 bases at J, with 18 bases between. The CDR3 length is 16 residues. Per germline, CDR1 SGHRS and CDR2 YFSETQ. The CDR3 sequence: CASSHTSGLRGNTIYF. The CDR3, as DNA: TGCGCCAGCAGCCATACATCAGGGTTGAGAGGAAACACCATATATTTT. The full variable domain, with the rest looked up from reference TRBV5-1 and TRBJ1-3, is KAGVTQTPRYLIKTRGQQVTLSCSPISGHRSVSWYQQTPGQGLQFLFEYFSETQRNKGNFPGRFSGRQFSNSRSEMNVSTLELGDSALYLCASSHTSGLRGNTIYFGEGSWLTVV.

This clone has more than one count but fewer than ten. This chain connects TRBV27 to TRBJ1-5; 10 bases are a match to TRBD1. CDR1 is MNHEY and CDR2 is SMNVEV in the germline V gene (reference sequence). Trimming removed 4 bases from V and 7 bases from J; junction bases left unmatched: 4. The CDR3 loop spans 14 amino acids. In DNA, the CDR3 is TGTGCCAGCAGTTCAGGGACAGGGGCGCAGCCCCAGCATTTT. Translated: CASSSGTGAQPQHF.

The CDR3 region is CAWSPPGLGQGASEQFF. In DNA, the CDR3 is TGTGCCTGGAGTCCTCCGGGCTTGGGACAGGGGGCATCTGAGCAGTTCTTC. The gene calls are TRBV30 and TRBJ2-1, with 12 bases that match TRBD1. CDR3 size: 17 residues. With V trimmed by 2 bases and J by 9 bases, 14 bases remained unmatched. Germline V gene sequence: CDR1 GTSNPN, CDR2 SVGIG (reference sequence).

The chain's CDR3 is CASSPGLAGAREQYF. For the CDR3, the DNA is TGTGCCAGCAGCCCAGGACTAGCGGGAGCGCGCGAGCAGTACTTC. This rearrangement joins TRBV5-8 to TRBJ2-7; 13 nucleotides match TRBD2. The CDR3 has 15 amino acids. Germline CDR1 and CDR2: SGHTS and YDEGEE. The J segment lost 6 bases and the V segment lost 4 bases, leaving 7 bases of the junction unmatched.

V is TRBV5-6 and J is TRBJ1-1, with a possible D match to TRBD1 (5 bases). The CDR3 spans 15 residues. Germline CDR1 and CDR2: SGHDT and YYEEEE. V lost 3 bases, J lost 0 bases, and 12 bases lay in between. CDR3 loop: CASSSRQRLNTEAFF. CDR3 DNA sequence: TGTGCCAGCAGCTCCCGACAGCGTCTGAACACTGAAGCTTTCTTT.

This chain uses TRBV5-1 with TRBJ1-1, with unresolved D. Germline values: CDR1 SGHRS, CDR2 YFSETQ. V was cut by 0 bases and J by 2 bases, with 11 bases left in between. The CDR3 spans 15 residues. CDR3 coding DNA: TGCGCCAGCAGCTTGGATAATACAGAAAACACTGAAGCTTTCTTT. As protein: CASSLDNTENTEAFF.

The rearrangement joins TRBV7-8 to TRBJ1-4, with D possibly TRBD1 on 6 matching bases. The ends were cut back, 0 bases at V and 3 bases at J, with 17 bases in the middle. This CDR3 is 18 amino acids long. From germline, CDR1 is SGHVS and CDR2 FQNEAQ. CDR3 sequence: CASSLAPRGGTPNEKLFF. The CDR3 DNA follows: TGTGCCAGCAGCTTAGCCCCCCGCGGGGGGACACCTAATGAAAAACTGTTTTTT.

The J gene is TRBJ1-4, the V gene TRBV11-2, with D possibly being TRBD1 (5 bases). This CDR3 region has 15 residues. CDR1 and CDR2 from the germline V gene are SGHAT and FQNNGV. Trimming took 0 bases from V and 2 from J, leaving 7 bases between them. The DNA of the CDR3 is TGTGCCAGCAGCTTAGACAGGGCGACTAATGAAAAACTGTTTTTT. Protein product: CASSLDRATNEKLFF.

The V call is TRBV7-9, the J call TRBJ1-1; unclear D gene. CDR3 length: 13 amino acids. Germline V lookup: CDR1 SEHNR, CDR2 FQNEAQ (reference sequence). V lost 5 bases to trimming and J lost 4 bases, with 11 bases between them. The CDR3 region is CASSPALGTEAFF. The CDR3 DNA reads TGTGCCAGCAGCCCCGCTTTGGGCACTGAAGCTTTCTTT.

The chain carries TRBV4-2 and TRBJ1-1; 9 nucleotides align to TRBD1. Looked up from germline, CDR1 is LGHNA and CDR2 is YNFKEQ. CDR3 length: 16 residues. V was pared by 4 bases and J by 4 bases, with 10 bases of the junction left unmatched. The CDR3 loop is CASSPRDRETSTEAFF. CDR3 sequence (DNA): TGTGCCAGCAGCCCCCGGGACAGGGAAACGAGCACTGAAGCTTTCTTT.

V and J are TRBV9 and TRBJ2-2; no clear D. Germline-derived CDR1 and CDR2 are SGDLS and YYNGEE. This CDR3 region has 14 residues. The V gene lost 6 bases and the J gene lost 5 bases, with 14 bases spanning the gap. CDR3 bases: TGTGCCAGCACCCAAGAGGTCTGGACCGGGGAGCTGTTTTTT. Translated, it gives CASTQEVWTGELFF. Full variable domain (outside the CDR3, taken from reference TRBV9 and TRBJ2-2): DSGVTQTPKHLITATGQRVTLRCSPRSGDLSVYWYQQSLDQGLQFLIQYYNGEERAKGNILERFSAQQFPDLHSELNLSSLELGDSALYFCASTQEVWTGELFFGEGSRLTVL.

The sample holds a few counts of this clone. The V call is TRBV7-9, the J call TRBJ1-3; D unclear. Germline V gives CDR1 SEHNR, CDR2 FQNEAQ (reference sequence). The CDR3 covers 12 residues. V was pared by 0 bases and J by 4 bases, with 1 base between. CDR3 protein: CASSLAGNTIYF. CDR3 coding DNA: TGTGCCAGCAGCTTAGCCGGAAACACCATATATTTT.

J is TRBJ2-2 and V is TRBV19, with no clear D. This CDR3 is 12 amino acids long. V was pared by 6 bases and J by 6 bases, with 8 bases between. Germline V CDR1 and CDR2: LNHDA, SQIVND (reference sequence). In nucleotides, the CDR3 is TGTGCCAGTAGACCCCGGGCCGGGGAGCTGTTTTTT. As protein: CASRPRAGELFF.

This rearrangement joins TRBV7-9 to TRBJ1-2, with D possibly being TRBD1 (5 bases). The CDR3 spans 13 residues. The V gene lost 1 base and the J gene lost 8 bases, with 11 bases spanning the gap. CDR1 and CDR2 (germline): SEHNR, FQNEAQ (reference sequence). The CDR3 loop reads CASSLGAGNGYTF. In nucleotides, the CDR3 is TGTGCCAGCAGCTTAGGGGCAGGGAACGGCTACACCTTC.

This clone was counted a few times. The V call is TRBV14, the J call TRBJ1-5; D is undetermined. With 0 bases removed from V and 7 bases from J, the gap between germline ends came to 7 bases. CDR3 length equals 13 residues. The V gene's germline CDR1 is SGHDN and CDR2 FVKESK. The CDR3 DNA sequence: TGTGCCAGCAGCCAAGATTTGAAACAGCCCCAGCATTTT. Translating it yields CASSQDLKQPQHF.

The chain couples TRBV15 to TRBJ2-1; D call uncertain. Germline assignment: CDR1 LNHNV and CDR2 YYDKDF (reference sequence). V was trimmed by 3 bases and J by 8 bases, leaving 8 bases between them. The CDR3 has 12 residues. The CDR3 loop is CATSSRRHEQFF. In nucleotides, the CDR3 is TGTGCCACCAGCAGCAGACGGCATGAGCAGTTCTTC.

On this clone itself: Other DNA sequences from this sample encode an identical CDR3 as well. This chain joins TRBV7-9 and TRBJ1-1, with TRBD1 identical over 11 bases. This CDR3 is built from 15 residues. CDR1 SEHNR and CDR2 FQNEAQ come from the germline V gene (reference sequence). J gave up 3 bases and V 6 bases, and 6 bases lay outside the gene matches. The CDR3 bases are TGTGCCAGCAGTCCGGGACAGGGGGAGGACACTGAAGCTTTCTTT. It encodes CASSPGQGEDTEAFF.

The CDR3 DNA sequence: TGTGCCAGCAGTTTAGACTGGCGGGGGAGCACAGATACGCAGTATTTT. Amino acids: CASSLDWRGSTDTQYF. This chain links TRBV27 with TRBJ2-3; 7 nucleotides agree with TRBD2. V shed 2 bases, J shed 0 bases, and the junction held 5 bases outside the gene matches. This CDR3 spans 16 amino acids. From germline, CDR1 is MNHEY and CDR2 SMNVEV (reference sequence).